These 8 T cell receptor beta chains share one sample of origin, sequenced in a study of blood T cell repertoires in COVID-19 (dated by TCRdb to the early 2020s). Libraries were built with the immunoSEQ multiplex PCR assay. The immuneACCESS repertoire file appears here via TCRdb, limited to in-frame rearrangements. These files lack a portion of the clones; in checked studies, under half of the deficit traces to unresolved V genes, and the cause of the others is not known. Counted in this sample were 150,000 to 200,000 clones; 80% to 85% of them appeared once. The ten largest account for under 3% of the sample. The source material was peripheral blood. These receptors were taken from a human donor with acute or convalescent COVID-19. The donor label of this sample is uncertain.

This CDR3 reads CASSLTTRGYTDTQYF. CDR3 DNA: TGTGCCAGCAGCCTAACAACGCGGGGGTACACAGATACGCAGTATTTT. The V gene is TRBV11-2, the J gene TRBJ2-3; 7 bases are a match to TRBD2. The CDR3 runs 16 residues. J gave up 2 bases and V 5 bases, and 10 bases lay outside the gene matches. From germline, CDR1 is SGHAT and CDR2 FQNNGV. Based on the CDR3 plus reference TRBV11-2 and TRBJ2-3, the full variable domain is EAGVAQSPRYKIIEKRQSVAFWCNPISGHATLYWYQQILGQGPKLLIQFQNNGVVDDSQLPKDRFSAERLKGVDSTLKIQPAKLEDSAVYLCASSLTTRGYTDTQYFGPGTRLTVL.

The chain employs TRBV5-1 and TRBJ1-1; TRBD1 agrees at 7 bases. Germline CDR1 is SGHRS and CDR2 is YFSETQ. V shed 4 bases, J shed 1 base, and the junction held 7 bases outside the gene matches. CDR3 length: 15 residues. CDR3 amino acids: CASSVVTGENTEAFF. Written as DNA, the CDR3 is TGCGCCAGCAGCGTGGTAACAGGGGAGAACACTGAAGCTTTCTTT.

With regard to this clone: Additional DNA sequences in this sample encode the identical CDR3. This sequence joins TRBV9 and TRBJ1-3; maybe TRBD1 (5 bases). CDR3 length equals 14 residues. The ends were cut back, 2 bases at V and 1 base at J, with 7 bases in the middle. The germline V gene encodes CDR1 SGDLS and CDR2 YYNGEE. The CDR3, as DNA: TGTGCCAGCAGCGTTGCAGGGTCTGGAAACACCATATATTTT. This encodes CASSVAGSGNTIYF.

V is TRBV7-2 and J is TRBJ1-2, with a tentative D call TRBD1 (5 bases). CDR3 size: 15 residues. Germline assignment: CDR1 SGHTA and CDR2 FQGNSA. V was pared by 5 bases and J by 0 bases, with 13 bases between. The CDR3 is CASSPGQDSNYGYTF. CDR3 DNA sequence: TGTGCCAGCAGCCCCGGACAAGACTCTAACTATGGCTACACCTTC.

In DNA form, the CDR3 reads TGTGCCAGCAGGCGTCCAGGGGAAGGAACCGGGGAGCTGTTTTTT. It specifies CASRRPGEGTGELFF. The genes are TRBV6-5 and TRBJ2-2; D possibly corresponds to TRBD1 (6 bases). The germline V gene has CDR1 MNHEY and CDR2 SVGAGI. V was trimmed by 6 bases and J by 5 bases, leaving 16 bases between them. The CDR3 is made up of 15 amino acids.

The CDR3 protein is CASSLMGTGGTEAFF. The CDR3 nucleotides are TGTGCCAGCAGCTTAATGGGGACAGGGGGCACTGAAGCTTTCTTT. V is TRBV7-3 and J is TRBJ1-1; 11 nucleotides align to TRBD1. The CDR3 covers 15 residues. The V and J ends lost 1 base and 4 bases, in that order; junction bases with no gene match: 2. CDR1 SGHTA and CDR2 FQGTGA come from the germline V gene.

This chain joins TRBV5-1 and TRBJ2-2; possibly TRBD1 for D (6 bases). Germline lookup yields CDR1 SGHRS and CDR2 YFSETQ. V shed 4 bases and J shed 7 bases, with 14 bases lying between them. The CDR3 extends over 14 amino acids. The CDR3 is CASSRGSGGGELFF. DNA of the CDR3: TGCGCCAGCAGCAGGGGGAGCGGCGGCGGGGAGCTGTTTTTT.

CDR3 sequence: CASSVGQGESPLHF. The CDR3 DNA follows: TGTGCCAGCAGCGTAGGACAGGGCGAATCACCCCTCCACTTT. V usage is TRBV9 and J usage is TRBJ1-6; TRBD1 matches at 7 bases. This CDR3 has 14 residues. V trimming: 0 bases; J trimming: 10 bases; junction bases outside the gene matches: 4. Germline V CDR1 and CDR2: SGDLS, YYNGEE.